This T cell receptor (beta chain) was captured by sequencing in a study of CD8 T cells in Susac syndrome. Reverse transcription of 0.5 to 1 ug RNA was performed with random hexamers. TCRdb independently ran MiXCR on the immunoSEQ multiplex PCR reads; one entry per CDR3 protein. The sample includes 120,000 to 150,000 distinct CDR3 sequences, 90% to 95% of them seen just once. The V gene lost 2 bases and the J gene lost 0 bases, with 9 bases spanning the gap. The CDR3 covers 15 residues. Germline assignment: CDR1 SGHTA and CDR2 FQGNSA. The sequenced sample consisted of CD8+ T cells from PBMCs. This sequence originates from a human donor in good health. The rearrangement links TRBV7-2 to TRBJ2-3; D call uncertain. The CDR3 region is CASSLTLTSTDTQYF. DNA for the CDR3: TGTGCCAGCAGCTTAACGTTGACTAGCACAGATACGCAGTATTTT.